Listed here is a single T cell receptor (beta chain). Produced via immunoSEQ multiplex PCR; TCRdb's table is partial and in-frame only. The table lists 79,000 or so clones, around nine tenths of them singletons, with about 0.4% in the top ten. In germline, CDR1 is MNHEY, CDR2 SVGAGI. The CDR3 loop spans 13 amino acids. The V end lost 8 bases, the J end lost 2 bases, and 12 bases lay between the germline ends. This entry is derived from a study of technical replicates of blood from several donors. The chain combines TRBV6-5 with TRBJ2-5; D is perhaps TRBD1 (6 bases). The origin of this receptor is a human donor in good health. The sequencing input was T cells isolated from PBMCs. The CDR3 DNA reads TGTGCCAGCCGAAAACAGGGTCAAGAGACCCAGTACTTC. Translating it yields CASRKQGQETQYF.